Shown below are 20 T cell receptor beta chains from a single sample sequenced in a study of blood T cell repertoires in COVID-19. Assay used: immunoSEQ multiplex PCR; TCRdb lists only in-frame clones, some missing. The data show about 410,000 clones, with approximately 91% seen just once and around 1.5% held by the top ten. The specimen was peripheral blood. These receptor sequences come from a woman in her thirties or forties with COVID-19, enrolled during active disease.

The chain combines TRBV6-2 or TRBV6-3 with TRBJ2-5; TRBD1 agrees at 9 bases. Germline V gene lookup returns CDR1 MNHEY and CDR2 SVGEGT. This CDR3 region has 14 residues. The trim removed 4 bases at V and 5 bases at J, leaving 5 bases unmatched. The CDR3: CASSFVTGGETQYF. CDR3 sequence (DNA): TGTGCCAGCAGTTTCGTGACAGGGGGGGAGACCCAGTACTTC.

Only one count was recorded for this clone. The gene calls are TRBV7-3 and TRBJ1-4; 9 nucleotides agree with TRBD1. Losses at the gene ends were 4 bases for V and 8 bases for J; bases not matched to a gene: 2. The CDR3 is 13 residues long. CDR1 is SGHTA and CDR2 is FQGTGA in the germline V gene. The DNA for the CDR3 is TGTGCCAGCAGCTACGGACAGGGGGAAAAACTGTTTTTT. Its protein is CASSYGQGEKLFF.

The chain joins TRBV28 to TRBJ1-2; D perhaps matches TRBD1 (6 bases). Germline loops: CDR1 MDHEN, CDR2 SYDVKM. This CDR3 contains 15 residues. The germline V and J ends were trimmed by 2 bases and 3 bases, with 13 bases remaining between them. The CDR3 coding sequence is TGTGCCAGCAGTTTAGGGGGCCAGGCGGACTATGGCTACACCTTC. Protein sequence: CASSLGGQADYGYTF.

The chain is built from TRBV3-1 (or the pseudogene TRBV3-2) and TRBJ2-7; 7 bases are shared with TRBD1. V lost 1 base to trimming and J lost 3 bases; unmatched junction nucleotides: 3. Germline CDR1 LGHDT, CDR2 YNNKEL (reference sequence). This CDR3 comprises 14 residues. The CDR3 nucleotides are TGTGCCAGCAGCCAAGTAGACAGGGACTACGAGCAGTACTTC. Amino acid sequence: CASSQVDRDYEQYF.

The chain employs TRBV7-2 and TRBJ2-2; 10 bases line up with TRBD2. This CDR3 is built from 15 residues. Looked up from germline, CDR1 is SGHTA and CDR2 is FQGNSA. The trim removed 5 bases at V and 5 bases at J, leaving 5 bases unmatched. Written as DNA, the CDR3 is TGTGCCAGCAGCACCGGGACTAGCGAAACCGGGGAGCTGTTTTTT. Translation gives CASSTGTSETGELFF.

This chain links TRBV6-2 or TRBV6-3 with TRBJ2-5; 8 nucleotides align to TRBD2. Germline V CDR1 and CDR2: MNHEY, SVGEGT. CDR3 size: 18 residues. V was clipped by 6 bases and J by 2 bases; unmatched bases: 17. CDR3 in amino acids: CASSPLTRAAGGQETQYF. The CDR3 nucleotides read TGTGCCAGCAGCCCTCTTACCAGAGCGGCGGGGGGACAAGAGACCCAGTACTTC.

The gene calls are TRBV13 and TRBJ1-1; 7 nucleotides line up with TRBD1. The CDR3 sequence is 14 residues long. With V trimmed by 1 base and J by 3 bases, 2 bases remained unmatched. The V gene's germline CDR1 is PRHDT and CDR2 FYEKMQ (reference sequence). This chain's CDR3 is CASSLVDRDTEAFF. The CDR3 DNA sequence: TGTGCCAGCAGCTTAGTTGACAGGGACACTGAAGCTTTCTTT.

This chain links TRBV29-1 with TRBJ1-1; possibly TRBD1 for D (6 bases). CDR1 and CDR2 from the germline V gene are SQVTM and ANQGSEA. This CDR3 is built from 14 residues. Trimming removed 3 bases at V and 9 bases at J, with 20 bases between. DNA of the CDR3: TGCAGCGTTGACACAGGGACGATAACTACGAAAGCTTTCTTT. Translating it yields CSVDTGTITTKAFF.

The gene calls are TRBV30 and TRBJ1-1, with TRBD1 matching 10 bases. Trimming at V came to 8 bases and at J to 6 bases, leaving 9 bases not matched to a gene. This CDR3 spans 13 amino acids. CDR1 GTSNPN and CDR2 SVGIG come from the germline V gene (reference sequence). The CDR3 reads CAGGGQGRSEAFF. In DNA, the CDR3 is TGTGCCGGGGGGGGACAGGGGAGGTCTGAAGCTTTCTTT.

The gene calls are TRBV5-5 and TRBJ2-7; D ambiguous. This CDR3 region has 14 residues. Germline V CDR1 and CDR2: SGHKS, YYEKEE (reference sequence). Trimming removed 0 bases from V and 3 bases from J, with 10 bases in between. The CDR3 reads CASSLALRGYEQYF. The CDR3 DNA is TGTGCCAGCAGCTTGGCCTTAAGAGGCTACGAGCAGTACTTC.

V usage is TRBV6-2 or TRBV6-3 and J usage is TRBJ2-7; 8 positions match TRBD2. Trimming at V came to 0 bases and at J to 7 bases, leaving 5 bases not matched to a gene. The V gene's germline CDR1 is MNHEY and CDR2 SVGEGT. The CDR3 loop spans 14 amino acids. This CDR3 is CASSYSLAGGEQYF. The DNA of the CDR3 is TGTGCCAGCAGTTACTCGCTAGCGGGTGGGGAGCAGTACTTC.

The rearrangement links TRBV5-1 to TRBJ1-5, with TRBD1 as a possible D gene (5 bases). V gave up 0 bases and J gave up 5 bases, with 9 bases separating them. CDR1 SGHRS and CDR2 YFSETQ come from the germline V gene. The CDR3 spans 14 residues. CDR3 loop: CASSLVGGDQPQHF. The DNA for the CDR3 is TGCGCCAGCAGCTTGGTGGGGGGTGATCAGCCCCAGCATTTT.

The CDR3 loop reads CAWSQWNTEAFF. The CDR3 nucleotides read TGTGCCTGGAGTCAATGGAACACTGAAGCTTTCTTT. The chain has TRBV30 and TRBJ1-1, with no clear D. Germline lookup yields CDR1 GTSNPN and CDR2 SVGIG (reference sequence). With 2 bases removed from V and 1 base from J, the gap between germline ends came to 5 bases. This CDR3 region has 12 residues.

DNA for the CDR3: TGTGCCAGCAGCTTAGTTAATGGTGGAGGGGCGCCCCAATCGGGGGAGCAGTACTTC. Translation gives CASSLVNGGGAPQSGEQYF. J is TRBJ2-7 and V is TRBV7-6, with a weak D call TRBD2 (6 bases). The V end was cut by 1 base, the J end by 7 bases, with 29 bases between. The CDR3 runs 19 residues. CDR1 and CDR2 from the germline V gene are SGHVS and FNYEAQ.

CDR3 DNA sequence: TGTGCCAGCAGCGAAACAACAGGGGCAGATACGCAGTATTTT. The encoded protein is CASSETTGADTQYF. The chain combines TRBV2 with TRBJ2-3; TRBD1 agrees at 7 bases. Germline V CDR1 and CDR2: SNHLY, FYNNEI. CDR3 length: 14 amino acids. The J segment lost 4 bases and the V segment lost 6 bases, leaving 7 bases of the junction unmatched.

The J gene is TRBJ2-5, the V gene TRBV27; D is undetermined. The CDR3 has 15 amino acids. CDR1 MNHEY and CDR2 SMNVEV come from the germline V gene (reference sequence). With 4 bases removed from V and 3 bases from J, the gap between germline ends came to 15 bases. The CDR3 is CASSSPRRNKETQYF. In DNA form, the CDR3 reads TGTGCCAGCAGTTCGCCTAGACGGAACAAAGAGACCCAGTACTTC.

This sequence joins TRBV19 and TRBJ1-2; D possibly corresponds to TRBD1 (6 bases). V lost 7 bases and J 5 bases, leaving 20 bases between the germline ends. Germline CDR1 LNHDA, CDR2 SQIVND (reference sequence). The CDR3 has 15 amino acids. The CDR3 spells CASTTIRGSNYGYTF. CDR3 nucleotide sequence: TGTGCCAGTACCACGATAAGGGGGTCGAATTATGGCTACACCTTC.

CDR3: CASSLQGVNTEAFF. The CDR3 DNA follows: TGCGCCAGCAGCTTGCAGGGCGTCAACACTGAAGCTTTCTTT. V gene TRBV5-1 combines with J gene TRBJ1-1, with D perhaps TRBD1 (5 bases). Trimming removed 1 base at V and 2 bases at J, with 9 bases between. In germline, CDR1 is SGHRS, CDR2 YFSETQ. This CDR3 region has 14 residues.

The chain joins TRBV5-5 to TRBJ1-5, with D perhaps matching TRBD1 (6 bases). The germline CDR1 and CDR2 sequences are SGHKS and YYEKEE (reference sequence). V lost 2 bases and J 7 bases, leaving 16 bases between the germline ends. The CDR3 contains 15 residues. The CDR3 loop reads CASSLFSRGGQPQHF. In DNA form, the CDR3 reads TGTGCCAGCAGCTTATTTTCAAGGGGGGGGCAGCCCCAGCATTTT.

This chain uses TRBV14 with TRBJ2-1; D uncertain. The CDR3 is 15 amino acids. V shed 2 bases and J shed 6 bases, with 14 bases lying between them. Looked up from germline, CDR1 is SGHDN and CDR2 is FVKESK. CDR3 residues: CASSQQRLAINEQFF. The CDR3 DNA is TGTGCCAGCAGCCAACAGAGACTCGCAATCAATGAGCAGTTCTTC.